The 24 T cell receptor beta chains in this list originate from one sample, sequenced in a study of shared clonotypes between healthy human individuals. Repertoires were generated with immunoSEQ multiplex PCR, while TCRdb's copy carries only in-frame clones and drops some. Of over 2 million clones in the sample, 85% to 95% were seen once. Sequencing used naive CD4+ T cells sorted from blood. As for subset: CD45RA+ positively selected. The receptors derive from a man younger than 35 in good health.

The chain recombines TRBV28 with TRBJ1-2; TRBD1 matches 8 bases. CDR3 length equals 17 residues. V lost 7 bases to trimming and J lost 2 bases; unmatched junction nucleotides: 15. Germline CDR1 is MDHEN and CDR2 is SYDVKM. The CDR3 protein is CASTRGQGAGTNYGYTF. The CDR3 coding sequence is TGTGCCAGCACCCGTGGGCAGGGGGCGGGGACCAACTATGGCTACACCTTC.

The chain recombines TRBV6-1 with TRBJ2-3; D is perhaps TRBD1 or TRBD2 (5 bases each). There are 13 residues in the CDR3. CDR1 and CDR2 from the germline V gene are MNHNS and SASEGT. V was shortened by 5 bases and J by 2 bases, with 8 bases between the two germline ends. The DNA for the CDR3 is TGTGCCAGCAGTTGGGGGTTCACAGATACGCAGTATTTT. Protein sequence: CASSWGFTDTQYF.

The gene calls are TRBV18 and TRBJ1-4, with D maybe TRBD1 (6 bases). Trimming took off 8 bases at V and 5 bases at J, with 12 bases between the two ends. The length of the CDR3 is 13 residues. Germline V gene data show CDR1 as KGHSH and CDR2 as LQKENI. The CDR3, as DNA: TGTGCCAGCAACAGGGATTCAAATGAAAAACTGTTTTTT. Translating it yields CASNRDSNEKLFF. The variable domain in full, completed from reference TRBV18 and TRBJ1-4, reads NAGVMQNPRHLVRRRGQEARLRCSPMKGHSHVYWYRQLPEEGLKFMVYLQKENIIDESGMPKERFSAEFPKEGPSILRIQQVVRGDSAAYFCASNRDSNEKLFFGSGTQLSVL.

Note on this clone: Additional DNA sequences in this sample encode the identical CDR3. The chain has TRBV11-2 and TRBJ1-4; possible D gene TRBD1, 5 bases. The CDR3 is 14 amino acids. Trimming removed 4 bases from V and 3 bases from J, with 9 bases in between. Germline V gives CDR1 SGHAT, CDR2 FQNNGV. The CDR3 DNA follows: TGTGCCAGCAGCTCCGGACACCCTAATGAAAAACTGTTTTTT. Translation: CASSSGHPNEKLFF.

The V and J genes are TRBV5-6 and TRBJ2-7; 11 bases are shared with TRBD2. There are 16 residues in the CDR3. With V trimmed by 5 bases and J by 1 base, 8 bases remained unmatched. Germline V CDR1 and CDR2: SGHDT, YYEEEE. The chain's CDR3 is CASSSRGLAVSYEQYF. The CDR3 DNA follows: TGTGCCAGCAGTTCTCGGGGACTAGCGGTTTCCTACGAGCAGTACTTC.

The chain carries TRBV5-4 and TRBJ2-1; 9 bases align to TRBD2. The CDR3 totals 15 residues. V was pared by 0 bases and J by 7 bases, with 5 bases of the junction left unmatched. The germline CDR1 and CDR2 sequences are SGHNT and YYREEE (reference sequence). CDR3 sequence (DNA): TGTGCCAGCAGCTTGGGCGGGAGGGGTGATAATGAGCAGTTCTTC. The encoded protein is CASSLGGRGDNEQFF. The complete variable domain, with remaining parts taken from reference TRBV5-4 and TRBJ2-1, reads ETGVTQSPTHLIKTRGQQVTLRCSSQSGHNTVSWYQQALGQGPQFIFQYYREEENGRGNFPPRFSGLQFPNYSSELNVNALELDDSALYLCASSLGGRGDNEQFFGPGTRLTVL.

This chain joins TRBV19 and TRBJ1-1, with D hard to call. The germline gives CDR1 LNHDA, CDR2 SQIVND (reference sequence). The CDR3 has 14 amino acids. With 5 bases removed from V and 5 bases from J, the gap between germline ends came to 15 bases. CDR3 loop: CASSSQTGRTEAFF. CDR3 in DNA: TGTGCCAGTAGTTCCCAGACCGGGAGGACTGAAGCTTTCTTT.

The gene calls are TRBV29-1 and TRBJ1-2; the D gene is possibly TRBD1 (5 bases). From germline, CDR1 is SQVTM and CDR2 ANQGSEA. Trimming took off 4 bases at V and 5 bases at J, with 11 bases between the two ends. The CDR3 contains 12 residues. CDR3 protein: CSVGVGTYGYTF. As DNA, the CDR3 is TGCAGCGTTGGTGTTGGGACGTATGGCTACACCTTC.

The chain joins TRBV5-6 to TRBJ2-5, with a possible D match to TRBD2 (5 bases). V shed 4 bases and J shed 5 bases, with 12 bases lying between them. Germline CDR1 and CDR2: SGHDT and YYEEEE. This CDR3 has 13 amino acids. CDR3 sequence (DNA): TGTGCCAGCAGCCGCCTAGCCCCGGAGACCCAGTACTTC. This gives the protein CASSRLAPETQYF.

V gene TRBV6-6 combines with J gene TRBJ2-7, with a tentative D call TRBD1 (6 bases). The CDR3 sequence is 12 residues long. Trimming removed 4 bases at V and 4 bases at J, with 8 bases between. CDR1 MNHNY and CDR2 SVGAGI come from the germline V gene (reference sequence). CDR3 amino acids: CASSSQGYEQYF. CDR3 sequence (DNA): TGTGCCAGCAGTTCGCAGGGGTACGAGCAGTACTTC.

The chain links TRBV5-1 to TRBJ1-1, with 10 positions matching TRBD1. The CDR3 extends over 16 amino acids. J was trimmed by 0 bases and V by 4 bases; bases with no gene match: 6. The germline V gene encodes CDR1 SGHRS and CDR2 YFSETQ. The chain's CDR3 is CASSPGQGVMNTEAFF. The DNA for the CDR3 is TGCGCCAGCAGCCCCGGACAGGGGGTAATGAACACTGAAGCTTTCTTT.

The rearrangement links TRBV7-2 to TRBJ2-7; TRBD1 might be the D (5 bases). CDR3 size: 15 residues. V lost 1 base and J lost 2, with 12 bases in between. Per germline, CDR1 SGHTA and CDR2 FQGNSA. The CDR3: CASSLDRLGPYEQYF. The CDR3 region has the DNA TGTGCCAGCAGCTTAGATCGGTTGGGGCCCTACGAGCAGTACTTC.

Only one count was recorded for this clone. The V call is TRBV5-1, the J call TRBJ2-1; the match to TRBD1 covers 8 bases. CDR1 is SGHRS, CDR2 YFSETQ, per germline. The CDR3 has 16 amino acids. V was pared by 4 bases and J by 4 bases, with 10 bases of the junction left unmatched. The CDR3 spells CASSLPTGGRYNEQFF. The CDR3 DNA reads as TGCGCCAGCAGCCTCCCTACAGGGGGGCGATACAATGAGCAGTTCTTC.

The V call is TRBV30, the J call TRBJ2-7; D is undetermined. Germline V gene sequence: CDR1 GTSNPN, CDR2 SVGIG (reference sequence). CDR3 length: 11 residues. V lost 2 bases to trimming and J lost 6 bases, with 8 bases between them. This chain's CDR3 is CAWSTGLEQYF. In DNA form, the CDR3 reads TGTGCCTGGAGTACCGGGCTCGAGCAGTACTTC. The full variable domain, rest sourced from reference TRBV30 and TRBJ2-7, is SQTIHQWPATLVQPVGSPLSLECTVEGTSNPNLYWYRQAAGRGLQLLFYSVGIGQISSEVPQNLSASRPQDRQFILSSKKLLLSDSGFYLCAWSTGLEQYFGPGTRLTVT.

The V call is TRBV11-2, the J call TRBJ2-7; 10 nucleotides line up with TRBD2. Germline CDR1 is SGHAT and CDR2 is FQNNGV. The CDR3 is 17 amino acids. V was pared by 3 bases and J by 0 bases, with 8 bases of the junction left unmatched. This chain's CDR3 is CASSFRLAGLSSYEQYF. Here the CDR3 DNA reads TGTGCCAGCAGCTTCCGACTAGCGGGTCTCAGCTCCTACGAGCAGTACTTC.

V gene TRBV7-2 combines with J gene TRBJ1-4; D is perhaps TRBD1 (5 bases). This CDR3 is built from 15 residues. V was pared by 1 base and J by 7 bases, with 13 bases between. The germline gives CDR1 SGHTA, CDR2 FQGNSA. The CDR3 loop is CASSLDWTRGEKLFF. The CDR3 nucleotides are TGTGCCAGCAGCTTAGATTGGACACGGGGTGAAAAACTGTTTTTT.

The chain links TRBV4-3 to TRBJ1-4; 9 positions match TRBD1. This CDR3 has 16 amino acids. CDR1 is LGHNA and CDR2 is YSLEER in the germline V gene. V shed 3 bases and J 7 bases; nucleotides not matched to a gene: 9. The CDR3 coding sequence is TGCGCCAGCAGCCAGGATACAGGGGGCGGCGGTGAAAAACTGTTTTTT. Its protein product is CASSQDTGGGGEKLFF.

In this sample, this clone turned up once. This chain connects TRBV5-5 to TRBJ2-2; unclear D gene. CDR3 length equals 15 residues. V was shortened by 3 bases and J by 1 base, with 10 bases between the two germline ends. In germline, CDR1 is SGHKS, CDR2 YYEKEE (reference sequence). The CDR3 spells CASSYSGVNTGELFF. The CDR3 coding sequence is TGTGCCAGCAGCTACTCAGGCGTGAACACCGGGGAGCTGTTTTTT.

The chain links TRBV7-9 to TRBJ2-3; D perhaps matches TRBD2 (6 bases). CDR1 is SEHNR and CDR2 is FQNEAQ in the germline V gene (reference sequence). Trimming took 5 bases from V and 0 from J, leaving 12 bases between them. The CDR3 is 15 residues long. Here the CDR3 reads CASSRGRTSTDTQYF. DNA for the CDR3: TGTGCCAGCAGCCGAGGGAGGACTAGCACAGATACGCAGTATTTT.

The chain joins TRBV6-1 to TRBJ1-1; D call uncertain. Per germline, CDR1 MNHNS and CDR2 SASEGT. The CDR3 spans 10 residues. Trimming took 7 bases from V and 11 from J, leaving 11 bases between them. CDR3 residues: CASTRNGAFF. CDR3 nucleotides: TGTGCCAGCACCCGGAATGGGGCTTTCTTT.

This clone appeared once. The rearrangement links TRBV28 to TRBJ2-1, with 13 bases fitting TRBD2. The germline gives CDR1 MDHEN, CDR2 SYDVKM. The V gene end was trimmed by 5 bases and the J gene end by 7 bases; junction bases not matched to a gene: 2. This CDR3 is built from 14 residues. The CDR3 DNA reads TGTGCCAGCAGTCGGACTAGCGGGAGAAATGAGCAGTTCTTC. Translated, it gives CASSRTSGRNEQFF. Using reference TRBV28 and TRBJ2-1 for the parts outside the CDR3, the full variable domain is DVKVTQSSRYLVKRTGEKVFLECVQDMDHENMFWYRQDPGLGLRLIYFSYDVKMKEKGDIPEGYSVSREKKERFSLILESASTNQTSMYLCASSRTSGRNEQFFGPGTRLTVL.

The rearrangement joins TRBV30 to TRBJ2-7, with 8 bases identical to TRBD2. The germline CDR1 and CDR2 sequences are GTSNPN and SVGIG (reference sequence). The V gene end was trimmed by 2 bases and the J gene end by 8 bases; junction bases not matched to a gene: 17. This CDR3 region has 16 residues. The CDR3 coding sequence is TGTGCCTGGAGTTGGTTAGCGGGGCGAACTTCCGAAAAGCAGTACTTC. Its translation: CAWSWLAGRTSEKQYF.

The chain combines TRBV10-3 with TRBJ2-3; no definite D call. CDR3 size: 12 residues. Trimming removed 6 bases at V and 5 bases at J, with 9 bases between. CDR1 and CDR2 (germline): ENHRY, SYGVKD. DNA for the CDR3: TGTGCCATCAGCGCTATAGAAGATACGCAGTATTTT. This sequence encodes CAISAIEDTQYF.

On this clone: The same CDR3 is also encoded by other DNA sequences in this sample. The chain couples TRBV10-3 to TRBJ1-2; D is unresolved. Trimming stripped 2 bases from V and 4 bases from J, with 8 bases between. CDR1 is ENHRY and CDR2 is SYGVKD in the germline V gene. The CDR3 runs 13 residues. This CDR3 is CAISEGGRYGYTF. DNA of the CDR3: TGTGCCATCAGTGAGGGCGGACGCTATGGCTACACCTTC.